Listed below are T cell receptor beta chains from one sample, sequenced in a study of blood T cell repertoires in COVID-19. The data were produced by immunoSEQ multiplex PCR, yet TCRdb's version contains in-frame clones alone and is incomplete. Found here are approximately 49,000 clones, roughly four fifths of them singletons; the top ten hold around 2.5%. The sequenced material came from peripheral blood. The receptors were sampled from an older woman with acute or convalescent COVID-19. Both conserved end residues are trimmed from each CDR3. D genes are given only for firm matches.

V gene	D gene	CDR3 protein
TRBV29-1	TRBD1	SVGTGGSGNTIY
TRBV7-8	NA	ASSSGRARGGVFNEQF
TRBV12-3/TRBV12-4	NA	ASSFSGNTQY
TRBV18	NA	ASSPADYEQY
TRBV9	TRBD1	ASSEGTGLSEQF
TRBV18	NA	ASSQLPGSKNTEAF
TRBV25-1	NA	ASSPTESYEQY
TRBV28	TRBD1	ASSPDRVTNVLT
TRBV11-2	TRBD2	ASSLLAGGYEQY
TRBV7-9	NA	ASSNQGQPQH
TRBV5-6	NA	ASSLVGSSYNEQF
TRBV7-3	NA	ASSLPPPRVQETQY
TRBV2	NA	ASREIRGYQETQY
TRBV7-8	NA	ASSLARVGGSDGYT
TRBV19	TRBD1	ASSKPGQQSSEQY
TRBV5-4	NA	ASSPDSGSYEQY
TRBV5-6	TRBD1	ASRPGTGAYEQY
TRBV6-5	TRBD1	ASGRDRTNEKLF
TRBV5-1	NA	ASSLGTVTNSPLH
TRBV9	TRBD1	ASSGQGALNTEAF
TRBV6-1	NA	ASSEVRQGASPLH
TRBV18	NA	ASSPFGRVGGNQPQH
TRBV7-2	NA	ASSAKGDLGYT
TRBV3-1/TRBV3-2	NA	ASSQTTAKVGAQY
TRBV5-4	TRBD1	ASSSTGGTETQY
TRBV7-9	TRBD2	ASSLTSGRETQY
TRBV10-1	TRBD1	ASNGGRGSYSNQPQH
TRBV2	NA	ASQTGVTNTEAF